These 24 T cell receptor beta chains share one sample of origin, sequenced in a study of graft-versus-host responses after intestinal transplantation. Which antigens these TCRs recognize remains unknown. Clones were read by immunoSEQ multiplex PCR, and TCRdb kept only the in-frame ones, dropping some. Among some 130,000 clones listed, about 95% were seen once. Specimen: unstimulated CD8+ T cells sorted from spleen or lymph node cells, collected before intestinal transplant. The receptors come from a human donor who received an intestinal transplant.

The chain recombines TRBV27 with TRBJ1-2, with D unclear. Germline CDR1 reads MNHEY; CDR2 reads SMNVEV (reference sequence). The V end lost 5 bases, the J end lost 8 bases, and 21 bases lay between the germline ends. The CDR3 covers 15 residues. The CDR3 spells CASSPARGALGGYTF. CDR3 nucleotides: TGTGCCAGCAGTCCCGCCCGGGGTGCGCTAGGGGGCTACACCTTC.

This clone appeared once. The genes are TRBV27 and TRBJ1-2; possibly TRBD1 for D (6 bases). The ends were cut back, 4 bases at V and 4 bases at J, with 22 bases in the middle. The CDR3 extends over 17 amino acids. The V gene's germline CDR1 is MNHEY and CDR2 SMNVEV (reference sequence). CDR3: CASSSTFAGGMSYGYTF. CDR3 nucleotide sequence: TGTGCCAGCAGTTCTACTTTTGCGGGGGGCATGAGCTATGGCTACACCTTC.

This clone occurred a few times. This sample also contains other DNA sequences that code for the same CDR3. The CDR3 here is CASSSSYEQYF. As DNA, the CDR3 is TGTGCCAGCAGTTCCTCCTACGAGCAGTACTTC. The chain employs TRBV28 and TRBJ2-7; no reliable D call. The CDR3 is 11 amino acids. CDR1 and CDR2 from the germline V gene are MDHEN and SYDVKM. Trimming stripped 4 bases from V and 0 bases from J, with 1 base between. Drawing the rest from reference TRBV28 and TRBJ2-7, the complete variable domain is DVKVTQSSRYLVKRTGEKVFLECVQDMDHENMFWYRQDPGLGLRLIYFSYDVKMKEKGDIPEGYSVSREKKERFSLILESASTNQTSMYLCASSSSYEQYFGPGTRLTVT.

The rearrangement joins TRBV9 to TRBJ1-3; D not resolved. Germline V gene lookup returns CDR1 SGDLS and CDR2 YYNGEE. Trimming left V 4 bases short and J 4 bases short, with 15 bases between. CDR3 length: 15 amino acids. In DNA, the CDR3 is TGTGCCAGCAGCCCAGAGGGTGCTGGGGGAAACACCATATATTTT. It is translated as CASSPEGAGGNTIYF. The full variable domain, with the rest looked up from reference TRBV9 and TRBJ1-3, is DSGVTQTPKHLITATGQRVTLRCSPRSGDLSVYWYQQSLDQGLQFLIQYYNGEERAKGNILERFSAQQFPDLHSELNLSSLELGDSALYFCASSPEGAGGNTIYFGEGSWLTVV.

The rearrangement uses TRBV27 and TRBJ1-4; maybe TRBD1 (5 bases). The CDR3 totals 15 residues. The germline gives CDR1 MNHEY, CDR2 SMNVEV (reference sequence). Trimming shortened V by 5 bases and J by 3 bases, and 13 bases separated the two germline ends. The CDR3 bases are TGTGCCAGCAGTCCCGCAGGGATGGCTAATGAAAAACTGTTTTTT. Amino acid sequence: CASSPAGMANEKLFF.

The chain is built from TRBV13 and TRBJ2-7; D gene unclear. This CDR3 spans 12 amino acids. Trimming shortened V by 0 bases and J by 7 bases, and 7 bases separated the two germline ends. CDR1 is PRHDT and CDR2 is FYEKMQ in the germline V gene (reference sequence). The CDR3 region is CASSLGRWEQYF. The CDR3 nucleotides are TGTGCCAGCAGCTTAGGTCGCTGGGAGCAGTACTTC.

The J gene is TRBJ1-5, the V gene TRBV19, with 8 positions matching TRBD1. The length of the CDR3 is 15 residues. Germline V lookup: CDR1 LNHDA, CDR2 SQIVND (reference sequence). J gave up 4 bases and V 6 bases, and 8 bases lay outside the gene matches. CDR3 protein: CASSWGTGENQPQHF. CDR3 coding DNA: TGTGCCAGTAGCTGGGGGACAGGAGAGAATCAGCCCCAGCATTTT.

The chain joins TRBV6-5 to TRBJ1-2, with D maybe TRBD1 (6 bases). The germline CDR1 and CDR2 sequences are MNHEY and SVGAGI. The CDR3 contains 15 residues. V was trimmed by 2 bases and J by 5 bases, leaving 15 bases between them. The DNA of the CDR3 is TGTGCCAGCAGTTACCACAGGGCTTCACCGTATGGCTACACCTTC. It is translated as CASSYHRASPYGYTF.

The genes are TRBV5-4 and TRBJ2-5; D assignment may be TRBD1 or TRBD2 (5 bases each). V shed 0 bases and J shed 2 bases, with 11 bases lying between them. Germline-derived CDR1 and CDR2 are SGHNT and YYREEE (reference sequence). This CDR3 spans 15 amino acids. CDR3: CASSLAGGEQETQYF. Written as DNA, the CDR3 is TGTGCCAGCAGCTTGGCTGGGGGTGAGCAAGAGACCCAGTACTTC.

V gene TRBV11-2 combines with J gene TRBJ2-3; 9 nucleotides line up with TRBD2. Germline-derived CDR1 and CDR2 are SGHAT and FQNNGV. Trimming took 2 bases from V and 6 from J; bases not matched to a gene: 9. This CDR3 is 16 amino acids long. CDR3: CASSLMAASGTDTQYF. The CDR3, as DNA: TGTGCCAGCAGCTTAATGGCGGCTAGCGGGACGGATACGCAGTATTTT.

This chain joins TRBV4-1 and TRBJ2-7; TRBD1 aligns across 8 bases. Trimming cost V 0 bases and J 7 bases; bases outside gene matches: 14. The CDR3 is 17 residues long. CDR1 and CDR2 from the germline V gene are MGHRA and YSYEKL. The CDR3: CASSQDPPPGGGEEQYF. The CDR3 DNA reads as TGCGCCAGCAGCCAAGATCCCCCTCCAGGGGGCGGAGAAGAGCAGTACTTC.

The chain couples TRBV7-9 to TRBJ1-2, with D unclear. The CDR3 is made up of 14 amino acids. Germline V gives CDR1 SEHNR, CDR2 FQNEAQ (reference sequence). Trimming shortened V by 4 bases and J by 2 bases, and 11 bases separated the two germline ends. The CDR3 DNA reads TGTGCCAGCAGCTCCACGATAGGGAACTATGGCTACACCTTC. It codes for CASSSTIGNYGYTF.

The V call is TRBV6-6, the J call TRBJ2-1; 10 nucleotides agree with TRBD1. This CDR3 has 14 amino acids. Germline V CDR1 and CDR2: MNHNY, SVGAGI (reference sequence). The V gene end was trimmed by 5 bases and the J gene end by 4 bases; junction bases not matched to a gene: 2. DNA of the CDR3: TGTGCCAGCAGTGGGACAGGGGTATACAATGAGCAGTTCTTC. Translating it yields CASSGTGVYNEQFF.

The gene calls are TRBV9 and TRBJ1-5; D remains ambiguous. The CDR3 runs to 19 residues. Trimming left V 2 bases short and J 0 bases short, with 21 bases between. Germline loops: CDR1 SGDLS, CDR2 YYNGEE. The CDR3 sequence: CASSVPGRWTGYSNQPQHF. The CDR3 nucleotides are TGTGCCAGCAGCGTTCCCGGGCGTTGGACTGGGTATAGCAATCAGCCCCAGCATTTT.

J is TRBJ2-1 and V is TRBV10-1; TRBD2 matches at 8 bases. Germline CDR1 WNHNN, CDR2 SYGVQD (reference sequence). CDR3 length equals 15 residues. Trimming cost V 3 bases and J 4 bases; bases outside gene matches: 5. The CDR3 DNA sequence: TGCGCCAGCAGTGAAGGGCTAGCGGGTTACAATGAGCAGTTCTTC. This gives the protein CASSEGLAGYNEQFF.

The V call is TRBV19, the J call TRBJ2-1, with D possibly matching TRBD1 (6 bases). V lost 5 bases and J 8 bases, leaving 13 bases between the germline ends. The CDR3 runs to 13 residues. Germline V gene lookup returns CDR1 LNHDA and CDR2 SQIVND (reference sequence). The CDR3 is CASSPQGLHEQFF. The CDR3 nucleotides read TGTGCCAGTAGTCCTCAGGGGCTTCATGAGCAGTTCTTC.

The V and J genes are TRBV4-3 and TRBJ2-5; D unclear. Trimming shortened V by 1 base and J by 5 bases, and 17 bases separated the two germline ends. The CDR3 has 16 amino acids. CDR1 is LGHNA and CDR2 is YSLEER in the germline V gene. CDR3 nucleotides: TGCGCCAGCAGCCAAGGTTTCGAACTGTCCCCGGAGACCCAGTACTTC. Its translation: CASSQGFELSPETQYF.

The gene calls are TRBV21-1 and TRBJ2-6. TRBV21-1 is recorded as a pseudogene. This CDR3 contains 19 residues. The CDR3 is CASSKAPIDAPIIANVLTF. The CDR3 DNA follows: TGTGCCAGCAGCAAGGCCCCCATTGACGCACCGATTATCGCCAACGTCCTGACTTTC.

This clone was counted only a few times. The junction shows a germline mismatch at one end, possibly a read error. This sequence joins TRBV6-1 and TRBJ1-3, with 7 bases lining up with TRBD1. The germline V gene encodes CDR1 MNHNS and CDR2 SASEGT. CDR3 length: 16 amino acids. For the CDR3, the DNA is TGTGCCAGCAATGAAGCCGGACAGGACTCTGGAAACACCATATATTTT. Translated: CASNEAGQDSGNTIYF.

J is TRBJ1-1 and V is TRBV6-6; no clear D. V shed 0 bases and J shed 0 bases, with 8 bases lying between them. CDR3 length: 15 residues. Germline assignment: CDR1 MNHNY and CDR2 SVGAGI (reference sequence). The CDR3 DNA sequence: TGTGCCAGCAGTTACTCGTCCGGCATGAACACTGAAGCTTTCTTT. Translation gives CASSYSSGMNTEAFF.

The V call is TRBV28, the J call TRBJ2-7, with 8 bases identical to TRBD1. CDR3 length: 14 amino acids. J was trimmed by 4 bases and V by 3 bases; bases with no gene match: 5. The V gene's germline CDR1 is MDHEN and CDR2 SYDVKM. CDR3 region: CASSFQGADYEQYF. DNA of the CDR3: TGTGCCAGCAGTTTTCAGGGGGCGGATTACGAGCAGTACTTC.

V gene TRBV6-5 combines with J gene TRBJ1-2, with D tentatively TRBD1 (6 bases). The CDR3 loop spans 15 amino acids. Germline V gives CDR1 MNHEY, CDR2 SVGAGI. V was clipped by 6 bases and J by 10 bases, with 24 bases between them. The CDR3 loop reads CASSLRTDSREYYTF. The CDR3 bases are TGTGCCAGCAGCCTTCGGACAGACTCCCGGGAGTACTACACCTTC.

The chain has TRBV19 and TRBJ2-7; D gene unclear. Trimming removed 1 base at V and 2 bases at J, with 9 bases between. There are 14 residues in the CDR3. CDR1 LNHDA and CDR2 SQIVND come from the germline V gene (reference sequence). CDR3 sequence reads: CASSIGHGTYEQYF. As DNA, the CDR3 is TGTGCCAGTAGTATAGGACACGGTACCTACGAGCAGTACTTC.

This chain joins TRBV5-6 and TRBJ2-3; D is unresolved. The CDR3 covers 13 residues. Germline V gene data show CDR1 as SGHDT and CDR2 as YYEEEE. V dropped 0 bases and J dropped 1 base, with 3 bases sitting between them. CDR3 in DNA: TGTGCCAGCAGCTTGGGGGGCACAGATACGCAGTATTTT. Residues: CASSLGGTDTQYF.